This TCR beta chain was captured by sequencing in a study of regulatory T cells in long-lasting Graves disease. Study context: For a period under 3 months, newly diagnosed Graves' patients had taken antithyroid drugs. Overall study findings and caveats: Persistent disease was characterized by preferential usage of TRBV28, TRBJ1-2 and TRBJ2-5.

Described time point: newly diagnosed GD, antithyroid drugs for less than 3 months. Extracted PBMC RNA gave rise to the TCR library. Sequencing libraries for TCR beta were prepared with iRepertoire HTBI primers and Arm-PCR of CDR3 regions. TCRdb itself ran the multiplex PCR reads through MiXCR, one entry per CDR3 protein. This table holds 300,000 to 400,000 distinct CDR3 sequences, roughly 15% found once. Germline V CDR1 and CDR2: SGHTA, FQGNSA. There are 13 residues in the CDR3. V gave up 3 bases and J gave up 8 bases, with 11 bases separating them. Comments on this clonotype: Its specificity is unknown.

This chain uses TRBV7-2 with TRBJ2-1, with D tentatively TRBD2 (5 bases). This TCR derives from a female donor with Graves disease. Sequences were derived from peripheral blood mononuclear cells (PBMCs), sampled at new diagnosis, from a patient treated with antithyroid drugs. CDR3 amino acids: CASSFLAVHEQFF. The CDR3, as DNA: TGTGCCAGCAGCTTTCTAGCAGTCCATGAGCAGTTCTTC.